These 25 T cell receptor beta chains were all obtained from the same sample, sequenced in a study of cytomegalovirus exposure and HLA in healthy donors. The PCR was carried out with 60 Vbeta primers and 13 Jbeta primers. Profiled with immunoSEQ multiplex PCR; TCRdb holds only in-frame clones, not every one. This listing includes almost 35,000 clones. Sequences were obtained from PBMCs. The receptor source for this set is a woman aged 40 to 50 in good health and CMV-seropositive.

The rearrangement uses TRBV4-3 and TRBJ1-2; TRBD1 matches 10 bases. Germline assignment: CDR1 LGHNA and CDR2 YSLEER. This CDR3 has 16 residues. The trim removed 3 bases at V and 6 bases at J, leaving 10 bases unmatched. The CDR3 protein is CASSHRDRGTLDGYTF. CDR3 DNA: TGCGCCAGCAGCCACCGGGACAGGGGAACATTGGATGGCTACACCTTC.

The chain couples TRBV7-2 to TRBJ2-7; no firm D call. CDR1 is SGHTA, CDR2 FQGNSA, per germline. The CDR3 runs to 14 residues. V lost 3 bases and J 1 base, leaving 10 bases between the germline ends. CDR3 nucleotides: TGTGCCAGCAGCTTTACTGTCTCATCCTACGAGCAGTACTTC. Its translation: CASSFTVSSYEQYF. The whole variable domain, remainder taken from reference TRBV7-2 and TRBJ2-7, is GAGVSQSPSNKVTEKGKDVELRCDPISGHTALYWYRQSLGQGLEFLIYFQGNSAPDKSGLPSDRFSAERTGGSVSTLTIQRTQQEDSAVYLCASSFTVSSYEQYFGPGTRLTVT.

V is TRBV28 and J is TRBJ1-2; 10 bases line up with TRBD1. In germline, CDR1 is MDHEN, CDR2 SYDVKM. V was clipped by 2 bases and J by 0 bases; unmatched bases: 6. CDR3 length equals 17 residues. The DNA of the CDR3 is TGTGCCAGCAGTTTACCCGGGACAGGGGCCTCTAACTATGGCTACACCTTC. It encodes CASSLPGTGASNYGYTF.

CDR3 nucleotides: TGTGCCAGCAGCCCATTGGACAAAACCCACGAGCAGTACTTC. This gives the protein CASSPLDKTHEQYF. The rearrangement joins TRBV11-2 to TRBJ2-7; D is possibly TRBD1 (5 bases). V lost 5 bases, J lost 5 bases, and 16 bases lay in between. The germline V gene encodes CDR1 SGHAT and CDR2 FQNNGV. This CDR3 is built from 14 residues. Variable domain in full (rest from reference TRBV11-2 and TRBJ2-7): EAGVAQSPRYKIIEKRQSVAFWCNPISGHATLYWYQQILGQGPKLLIQFQNNGVVDDSQLPKDRFSAERLKGVDSTLKIQPAKLEDSAVYLCASSPLDKTHEQYFGPGTRLTVT.

Here the CDR3 reads CASSLVGDTNYGYTF. The CDR3 region has the DNA TGCGCCAGCAGCTTGGTTGGGGACACTAACTATGGCTACACCTTC. The chain uses TRBV5-1 and TRBJ1-2, with D perhaps TRBD1 (6 bases). V dropped 0 bases and J dropped 0 bases, with 9 bases sitting between them. Germline-derived CDR1 and CDR2 are SGHRS and YFSETQ. The CDR3 is 15 amino acids.

This rearrangement joins TRBV4-1 to TRBJ1-2, with TRBD1 identical over 9 bases. The junction had 10 bases not matched to a gene; V was cut back by 4 bases and J by 4 bases. The CDR3 runs 16 residues. The germline CDR1 and CDR2 sequences are MGHRA and YSYEKL. The CDR3 loop is CASSLNTGGDTYGYTF. The CDR3 DNA sequence: TGCGCCAGCAGCCTCAATACAGGGGGCGATACCTATGGCTACACCTTC.

This chain joins TRBV7-9 and TRBJ2-3; 9 bases align to TRBD2. Trimming at V came to 3 bases and at J to 2 bases, leaving 6 bases not matched to a gene. Germline V lookup: CDR1 SEHNR, CDR2 FQNEAQ (reference sequence). The CDR3 runs 16 residues. This chain's CDR3 is CASSFQSGGPTDTQYF. The CDR3 DNA is TGTGCCAGCAGCTTTCAGAGCGGGGGGCCCACAGATACGCAGTATTTT.

The chain is built from TRBV12-5 and TRBJ1-2, with 7 bases identical to TRBD1. Germline V gives CDR1 LGHNT, CDR2 FRNRAP. Losses at the gene ends were 6 bases for V and 7 bases for J; bases not matched to a gene: 32. The CDR3 length is 21 residues. The CDR3 DNA reads TGTGCTAGTGGCCCAGACAGGGCTGTTCCCACTCTCCGCCCAGGTCTCGCTGGCTACACCTTC. It is translated as CASGPDRAVPTLRPGLAGYTF.

The chain combines TRBV7-9 with TRBJ2-3; TRBD2 matches at 11 bases. V lost 1 base, J lost 0 bases, and 3 bases stayed unmatched. CDR3 size: 17 residues. Germline CDR1 and CDR2: SEHNR and FQNEAQ (reference sequence). The CDR3 loop reads CASSLVGTSGSTDTQYF. The CDR3, as DNA: TGTGCCAGCAGCTTAGTTGGGACTAGCGGTAGCACAGATACGCAGTATTTT.

The genes are TRBV6-5 and TRBJ1-1, with 9 bases identical to TRBD1. Germline V gene sequence: CDR1 MNHEY, CDR2 SVGAGI. The CDR3 is made up of 13 amino acids. J was trimmed by 10 bases and V by 5 bases; bases with no gene match: 8. Written as DNA, the CDR3 is TGTGCCAGCAGTCAACGACAGGGGGGAGGAGCTTTCTTT. Translation gives CASSQRQGGGAFF.

The J gene is TRBJ2-2, the V gene TRBV28; 11 nucleotides align to TRBD1. CDR1 and CDR2 from the germline V gene are MDHEN and SYDVKM. This CDR3 comprises 16 residues. Trimming took 6 bases from V and 4 from J; bases not matched to a gene: 7. CDR3 bases: TGTGCCAGCAGCGGACAGGGGGCGCGGGGCACCGGGGAGCTGTTTTTT. Translating it yields CASSGQGARGTGELFF.

The genes are TRBV27 and TRBJ2-2, with D perhaps TRBD2 (5 bases). Germline CDR1 MNHEY, CDR2 SMNVEV (reference sequence). The CDR3 contains 16 residues. The V and J ends lost 2 bases and 2 bases respectively, with 12 bases between them. CDR3 nucleotides: TGTGCCAGCAGTTTAAACAGACCGGGAAACACCGGGGAGCTGTTTTTT. It encodes CASSLNRPGNTGELFF.

The V and J genes are TRBV27 and TRBJ1-1, with a possible D match to TRBD1 (6 bases). CDR1 and CDR2 from the germline V gene are MNHEY and SMNVEV (reference sequence). The CDR3 is made up of 15 amino acids. Trimming cost V 1 base and J 3 bases, with 12 bases left between them. CDR3 in DNA: TGTGCCAGCAGTTTATGGGCAGGGGTGGACACTGAAGCTTTCTTT. As protein: CASSLWAGVDTEAFF.

The chain links TRBV28 to TRBJ2-7; possibly TRBD2 for D (6 bases). Trimming took 7 bases from V and 0 from J, leaving 16 bases between them. Germline lookup yields CDR1 MDHEN and CDR2 SYDVKM. The length of the CDR3 is 15 residues. CDR3 amino acids: CASTTGGTSSYEQYF. The CDR3 bases are TGTGCCAGCACCACTGGCGGGACCAGCTCCTACGAGCAGTACTTC.

This chain connects TRBV9 to TRBJ2-2; D gene unclear. The V and J ends lost 0 bases and 6 bases respectively, with 18 bases between them. Germline values: CDR1 SGDLS, CDR2 YYNGEE. The CDR3 loop spans 17 amino acids. CDR3 DNA: TGTGCCAGCAGCGTAGGTGGCGAAACCAGACGGGCCGGGGAGCTGTTTTTT. It yields the protein CASSVGGETRRAGELFF.

The J gene is TRBJ1-6, the V gene TRBV7-8; 8 nucleotides line up with TRBD1. The J segment lost 9 bases and the V segment lost 5 bases, leaving 3 bases of the junction unmatched. The germline gives CDR1 SGHVS, CDR2 FQNEAQ. This CDR3 has 13 residues. CDR3 sequence (DNA): TGTGCCAGCAGCCTTGACAGGGGTTCACCCCTCCACTTT. Protein: CASSLDRGSPLHF.

This chain uses TRBV10-3 with TRBJ2-5; D gene ambiguous. Trimming took off 0 bases at V and 1 base at J, with 12 bases between the two ends. The CDR3 is made up of 16 amino acids. The germline gives CDR1 ENHRY, CDR2 SYGVKD. For the CDR3, the DNA is TGTGCCATCAGTGAGTCCATATTGGGCTCCCAAGAGACCCAGTACTTC. Translation: CAISESILGSQETQYF.

This sequence joins TRBV2 and TRBJ2-3; 9 bases fit TRBD1. Germline CDR1 is SNHLY and CDR2 is FYNNEI. V shed 8 bases, J shed 2 bases, and the junction held 8 bases outside the gene matches. This CDR3 comprises 15 residues. The CDR3 is CASSVEQGATDTQYF. CDR3 sequence (DNA): TGTGCCAGCTCGGTCGAACAGGGGGCCACAGATACGCAGTATTTT.

The V gene is TRBV6-1, the J gene TRBJ1-1; TRBD1 is a possible D gene (5 bases). The CDR3 contains 13 residues. Trimming left V 0 bases short and J 5 bases short, with 7 bases between. Germline V CDR1 and CDR2: MNHNS, SASEGT. The CDR3 nucleotides read TGTGCCAGCAGTGAAGCGCGGGGGACTGAAGCTTTCTTT. As protein: CASSEARGTEAFF.

This chain joins TRBV11-2 and TRBJ1-1; D ambiguous. Germline V gene lookup returns CDR1 SGHAT and CDR2 FQNNGV. This CDR3 has 14 residues. The V end lost 5 bases, the J end lost 1 base, and 11 bases lay between the germline ends. Here the CDR3 DNA reads TGTGCCAGCAGCGCTTTACAGCCGAACACTGAAGCTTTCTTT. Amino acid sequence: CASSALQPNTEAFF.

The V call is TRBV5-4, the J call TRBJ1-2; possibly TRBD1 for D (5 bases). This CDR3 comprises 15 residues. Trimming pared 5 bases from V and 3 bases from J, leaving 17 bases between. Germline V gives CDR1 SGHNT, CDR2 YYREEE (reference sequence). The chain's CDR3 is CASSSLPTADYGYTF. The CDR3 DNA sequence: TGTGCCAGCAGTTCCCTACCGACAGCCGACTATGGCTACACCTTC.

This chain connects TRBV27 to TRBJ2-7, with 8 bases fitting TRBD2. Germline CDR1 is MNHEY and CDR2 is SMNVEV (reference sequence). Germline trimming cut 5 bases from V and 4 bases from J; bases unmatched to any gene: 4. CDR3 length: 13 residues. CDR3 region: CASSPRGGYEQYF. CDR3 sequence (DNA): TGTGCCAGCAGTCCCCGGGGGGGGTACGAGCAGTACTTC.

J is TRBJ2-2 and V is TRBV30; tentatively, D is TRBD2 (6 bases). The CDR3 runs 11 residues. Germline CDR1 GTSNPN, CDR2 SVGIG (reference sequence). CDR3 loop: CGGVDTGELFF. The CDR3 nucleotides are TGTGGGGGGGTGGACACCGGGGAGCTGTTTTTT.

The chain combines TRBV15 with TRBJ2-3; D is ambiguous. From germline, CDR1 is LNHNV and CDR2 YYDKDF (reference sequence). Trimming left V 5 bases short and J 0 bases short, with 12 bases between. The CDR3 is made up of 15 amino acids. As DNA, the CDR3 is TGTGCCACCAGCGAGATTAGTAAAAGCACAGATACGCAGTATTTT. Residues: CATSEISKSTDTQYF.

The rearrangement uses TRBV25-1 and TRBJ1-5, with D perhaps matching TRBD1 (5 bases). CDR1 and CDR2 (germline): MGHDK, SYGVNS. The CDR3 covers 15 residues. Trimming took off 3 bases at V and 2 bases at J, with 11 bases between the two ends. Written as DNA, the CDR3 is TGTGCCAGCAGTGAGGCGGGGGTGGGCAATCAGCCCCAGCATTTT. Translated: CASSEAGVGNQPQHF.